What follows are 19 T cell receptor beta chains derived from one specimen sequenced in a study of blood T cell repertoires in COVID-19. Here immunoSEQ multiplex PCR was the method, and the copy in TCRdb shows in-frame clones only, minus some. This table holds approximately 61,000 clones, about 82% found once. Sequencing was performed on peripheral blood. The receptors originated from a man between 65 and 85 years old with acute or convalescent COVID-19.

The rearrangement joins TRBV18 to TRBJ1-3, with no clear D. CDR1 and CDR2 from the germline V gene are KGHSH and LQKENI. The CDR3 runs 16 residues. The germline V and J ends were trimmed by 5 bases and 1 base, with 15 bases remaining between them. CDR3 protein: CASSATVIPSGNTIYF. The CDR3 DNA reads TGTGCCAGCTCAGCTACAGTGATCCCTTCTGGAAACACCATATATTTT.

The chain links TRBV2 to TRBJ1-1, with D possibly matching TRBD1 (6 bases). This CDR3 region has 13 residues. With 8 bases removed from V and 0 bases from J, the gap between germline ends came to 10 bases. CDR1 and CDR2 (germline): SNHLY, FYNNEI. The CDR3 bases are TGTGCCAGCTTGGGGGCCATGAACACTGAAGCTTTCTTT. It translates to CASLGAMNTEAFF.

The V and J genes are TRBV29-1 and TRBJ2-5; TRBD2 agrees at 9 bases. V was pared by 5 bases and J by 4 bases, with 5 bases of the junction left unmatched. The CDR3 is 13 amino acids. Per the germline V gene, CDR1 is SQVTM and CDR2 is ANQGSEA. CDR3 protein: CSVSKTSGETQYF. In DNA form, the CDR3 reads TGCAGCGTTTCTAAGACTAGCGGAGAGACCCAGTACTTC. The full variable domain, completed using reference TRBV29-1 and TRBJ2-5, is SAVISQKPSRDICQRGTSLTIQCQVDSQVTMMFWYRQQPGQSLTLIATANQGSEATYESGFVIDKFPISRPNLTFSTLTVSNMSPEDSSIYLCSVSKTSGETQYFGPGTRLLVL.

This clone was observed once. The chain uses TRBV5-1 and TRBJ2-7, with D possibly matching TRBD1 (5 bases). V dropped 0 bases and J dropped 5 bases, with 18 bases sitting between them. The CDR3 totals 16 residues. CDR1 and CDR2 from the germline V gene are SGHRS and YFSETQ. CDR3: CASSLDTGMRKDEQYF. Here the CDR3 DNA reads TGCGCCAGCAGCTTGGACACAGGTATGCGAAAGGACGAGCAGTACTTC.

The chain combines TRBV28 with TRBJ2-7, with 7 bases matching TRBD1. Trimming cost V 4 bases and J 0 bases; bases outside gene matches: 12. The germline CDR1 and CDR2 sequences are MDHEN and SYDVKM. The CDR3 runs 17 residues. The DNA for the CDR3 is TGTGCCAGCAGTTACCCTATAGGACCAGGGGGCTCCTACGAGCAGTACTTC. This translates into CASSYPIGPGGSYEQYF.

This sequence joins TRBV6-2 or TRBV6-3 and TRBJ2-3; D gene ambiguous. The CDR3 covers 12 residues. Trimming pared 2 bases from V and 7 bases from J, leaving 7 bases between. Germline V gene sequence: CDR1 MNHEY, CDR2 SVGEGT. In DNA form, the CDR3 reads TGTGCCAGCAGTTACGGAGAAAATACGCAGTATTTT. As protein: CASSYGENTQYF.

The chain combines TRBV21-1 with TRBJ1-2; whether TRBD1, the table's D call, matches the DNA was not checked. TRBV21-1 is listed as a pseudogene. CDR3 length equals 15 residues. CDR3 region: CAITWGHGEVYGYTF. CDR3 nucleotides: TGTGCCATCACCTGGGGGCACGGAGAGGTCTATGGCTACACCTTC.

A few counts support this clone. The chain uses TRBV2 and TRBJ1-2, with D tentatively TRBD1 (6 bases). This CDR3 spans 15 amino acids. The V end was cut by 1 base, the J end by 8 bases, with 17 bases between. CDR1 is SNHLY, CDR2 FYNNEI, per germline. CDR3 amino acids: CASSEVLRGSGGYTF. The CDR3 nucleotides read TGTGCCAGCAGTGAAGTCCTCAGGGGCTCTGGCGGCTACACCTTC.

The DNA of the CDR3 is TGTGCCAGCAGCCCAGGACTAGCGGAGTACAATGAGCAGTTCTTC. Amino acid sequence: CASSPGLAEYNEQFF. V gene TRBV9 combines with J gene TRBJ2-1; the match to TRBD2 covers 10 bases. Germline CDR1 reads SGDLS; CDR2 reads YYNGEE. V lost 4 bases and J lost 4; bases outside the gene matches: 5. The CDR3 has 15 amino acids.

The chain employs TRBV6-5 and TRBJ1-5, with a possible D match to TRBD1 (5 bases). Germline-derived CDR1 and CDR2 are MNHEY and SVGAGI. The CDR3 spans 14 residues. The germline V and J ends were trimmed by 2 bases and 6 bases, with 11 bases remaining between them. CDR3 bases: TGTGCCAGCAGTTACGGCGGGACGGGTCAGCCCCAGCATTTT. The encoded protein is CASSYGGTGQPQHF.

This clone turned up a few times. The chain uses TRBV9 and TRBJ2-5; weak D call: TRBD2 (5 bases). The CDR3 consists of 13 residues. Between the trimmed V and J ends, which lost 4 bases and 7 bases, there was a span of 14 bases. Germline CDR1 is SGDLS and CDR2 is YYNGEE. This chain's CDR3 is CASSRTPAGTQYF. The CDR3 nucleotides read TGTGCCAGCAGCCGGACTCCCGCGGGGACCCAGTACTTC.

This clone came up a few times. The chain is built from TRBV7-2 and TRBJ2-5, with D tentatively TRBD1 (5 bases). The CDR3 is 15 amino acids. Germline CDR1 reads SGHTA; CDR2 reads FQGNSA. Trimming stripped 3 bases from V and 5 bases from J, with 16 bases between. In nucleotides, the CDR3 is TGTGCCAGCAGCTTCGCAGGGTCGGTGTACGAGACCCAGTACTTC. This gives the protein CASSFAGSVYETQYF.

The chain joins TRBV5-1 to TRBJ1-3; 8 bases are shared with TRBD1. The CDR3 loop spans 18 amino acids. Per germline, CDR1 SGHRS and CDR2 YFSETQ. V shed 4 bases, J shed 0 bases, and the junction held 12 bases outside the gene matches. The CDR3 sequence is CASSKRTGTGPSGNTIYF. The DNA for the CDR3 is TGCGCCAGCAGCAAGCGGACAGGGACGGGACCCTCTGGAAACACCATATATTTT.

V gene TRBV13 combines with J gene TRBJ2-7, with TRBD1 matching 7 bases. The CDR3 length is 13 residues. The ends lost 5 bases at V and 3 bases at J; junction bases unmatched: 4. CDR1 PRHDT and CDR2 FYEKMQ come from the germline V gene (reference sequence). The CDR3 DNA reads as TGTGCCAGCAGCCCGACAGGGTTCTACGAGCAGTACTTC. Its protein product is CASSPTGFYEQYF.

This chain uses TRBV15 with TRBJ1-5, with 7 bases matching TRBD1. Germline CDR1 LNHNV, CDR2 YYDKDF (reference sequence). V shed 1 base, J shed 6 bases, and the junction held 9 bases outside the gene matches. The CDR3 has 16 amino acids. CDR3 DNA sequence: TGTGCCACCAGCAGAGCCCGCCAGGGGGTAAGTCAGCCCCAGCATTTT. This encodes CATSRARQGVSQPQHF. The variable domain in full, with the rest retrieved from reference TRBV15 and TRBJ1-5, is DAMVIQNPRYQVTQFGKPVTLSCSQTLNHNVMYWYQQKSSQAPKLLFHYYDKDFNNEADTPDNFQSRRPNTSFCFLDIRSPGLGDTAMYLCATSRARQGVSQPQHFGDGTRLSIL.

This sequence joins TRBV7-2 and TRBJ2-7, with 7 bases matching TRBD1. There are 15 residues in the CDR3. V was pared by 4 bases and J by 3 bases, with 9 bases of the junction left unmatched. Germline CDR1 and CDR2: SGHTA and FQGNSA. The CDR3 spells CASSSSVGGIYEQYF. The CDR3 DNA reads TGTGCCAGCAGCTCCAGCGTAGGGGGCATCTACGAGCAGTACTTC.

This clone has a single count. Written as DNA, the CDR3 is TGTGCCAGCAGTGAACAGGGGGCGTATGGCTACACCTTC. This encodes CASSEQGAYGYTF. The genes are TRBV6-1 and TRBJ1-2; TRBD1 aligns across 8 bases. This CDR3 has 13 amino acids. Trimming took 2 bases from V and 5 from J; bases not matched to a gene: 1. CDR1 is MNHNS, CDR2 SASEGT, per germline.

This chain connects TRBV4-1 to TRBJ2-2; TRBD1 agrees at 9 bases. CDR3 size: 16 residues. The V segment lost 3 bases and the J segment 5 bases; nucleotides outside the gene matches: 7. Per the germline V gene, CDR1 is MGHRA and CDR2 is YSYEKL. In DNA form, the CDR3 reads TGCGCCAGCAGCCACCCGACAGGGGGAGGGACCGGGGAGCTGTTTTTT. Translated: CASSHPTGGGTGELFF.

The chain's CDR3 is CASSSGQGATNEKLFF. The CDR3 DNA sequence: TGCGCCAGCAGCTCTGGACAGGGGGCAACTAATGAAAAACTGTTTTTT. The chain uses TRBV5-1 and TRBJ1-4, with 10 bases identical to TRBD1. Losses at the gene ends were 3 bases for V and 0 bases for J; bases not matched to a gene: 2. The germline V gene has CDR1 SGHRS and CDR2 YFSETQ. The CDR3 runs to 16 residues.